What follows is one TCR beta chain and its context. These data originate in a study of cytomegalovirus exposure and HLA in healthy donors. Germline CDR1 is SGHKS and CDR2 is YYEKEE (reference sequence). The CDR3 loop spans 15 amino acids. With 0 bases removed from V and 2 bases from J, the gap between germline ends came to 11 bases. A multiplex PCR was run with 60 Vbeta primers and 13 Jbeta primers. TCRdb's table, derived via immunoSEQ multiplex PCR, lists solely in-frame clones and lacks some. The sample lists over 150,000 clones, 70% to 80% occurring once. This TCR derives from a man younger than 45 in good health and CMV-seronegative. The chain is built from TRBV5-5 and TRBJ1-2; D might be TRBD1 (6 bases). Sequencing was performed on PBMCs. In nucleotides, the CDR3 is TGTGCCAGCAGCTTGGATACAGGGTGGAACTATGGCTACACCTTC. This codes for CASSLDTGWNYGYTF.